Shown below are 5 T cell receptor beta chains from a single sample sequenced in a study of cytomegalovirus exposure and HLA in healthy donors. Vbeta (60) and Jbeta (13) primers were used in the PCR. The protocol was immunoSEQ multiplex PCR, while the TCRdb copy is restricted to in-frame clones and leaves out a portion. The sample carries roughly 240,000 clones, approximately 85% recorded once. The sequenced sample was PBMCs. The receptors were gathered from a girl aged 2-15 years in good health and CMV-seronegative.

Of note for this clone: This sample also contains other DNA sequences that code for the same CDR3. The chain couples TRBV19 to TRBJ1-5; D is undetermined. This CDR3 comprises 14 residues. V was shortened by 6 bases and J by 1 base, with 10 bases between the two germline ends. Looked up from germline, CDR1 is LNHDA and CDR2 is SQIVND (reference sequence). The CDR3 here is CASRVSRSNQPQHF. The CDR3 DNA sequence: TGTGCCAGTAGGGTGTCGAGGAGCAATCAGCCCCAGCATTTT.

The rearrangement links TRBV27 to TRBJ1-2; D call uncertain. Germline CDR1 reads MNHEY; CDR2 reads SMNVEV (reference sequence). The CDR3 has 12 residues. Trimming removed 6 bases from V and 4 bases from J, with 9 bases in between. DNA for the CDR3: TGTGCCAGCAGATCACAGACCTATGGCTACACCTTC. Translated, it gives CASRSQTYGYTF.

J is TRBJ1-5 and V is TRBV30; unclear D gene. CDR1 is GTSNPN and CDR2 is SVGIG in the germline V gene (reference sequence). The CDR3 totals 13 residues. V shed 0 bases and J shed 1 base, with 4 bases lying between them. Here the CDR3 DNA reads TGTGCCTGGAGTGTACTGAGCAATCAGCCCCAGCATTTT. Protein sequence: CAWSVLSNQPQHF.

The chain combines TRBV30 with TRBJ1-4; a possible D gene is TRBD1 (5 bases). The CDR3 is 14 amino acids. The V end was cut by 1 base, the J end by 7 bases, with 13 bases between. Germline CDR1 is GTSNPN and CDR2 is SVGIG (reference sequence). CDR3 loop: CAWSAQGFGEKLFF. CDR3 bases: TGTGCCTGGAGTGCGCAGGGATTCGGTGAAAAACTGTTTTTT.

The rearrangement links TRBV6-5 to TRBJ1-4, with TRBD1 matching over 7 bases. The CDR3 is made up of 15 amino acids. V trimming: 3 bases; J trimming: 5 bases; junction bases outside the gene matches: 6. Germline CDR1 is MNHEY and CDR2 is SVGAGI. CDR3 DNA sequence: TGTGCCAGCAGTTATAGGGGGCTAGGGAATGAAAAACTGTTTTTT. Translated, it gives CASSYRGLGNEKLFF.